These 18 T cell receptor beta chains were all obtained from the same sample, sequenced in a study of T cell responses to AZD1222 COVID-19 vaccine. This table comes from immunoSEQ multiplex PCR, and its TCRdb copy is limited to in-frame clones, with some not included. The sample holds about 140,000 clones, about 93% seen once. The sample consisted of peripheral blood, taken 28 days after the second AZD1222 dose. These receptors were taken from an adult who received the AZD1222 COVID-19 vaccine.

This chain joins TRBV9 and TRBJ2-6; D not certain. V dropped 3 bases and J dropped 0 bases, with 7 bases sitting between them. CDR1 and CDR2 (germline): SGDLS, YYNGEE. This CDR3 spans 15 amino acids. In nucleotides, the CDR3 is TGTGCCAGCAGCGCCCTGGGCTCTGGGGCCAACGTCCTGACTTTC. This encodes CASSALGSGANVLTF. The full variable domain, completed using reference TRBV9 and TRBJ2-6, is DSGVTQTPKHLITATGQRVTLRCSPRSGDLSVYWYQQSLDQGLQFLIQYYNGEERAKGNILERFSAQQFPDLHSELNLSSLELGDSALYFCASSALGSGANVLTFGAGSRLTVL.

V gene TRBV7-3 combines with J gene TRBJ1-2, with 9 bases identical to TRBD1. The CDR3 loop spans 14 amino acids. V lost 5 bases to trimming and J lost 2 bases; unmatched junction nucleotides: 3. CDR1 is SGHTA, CDR2 FQGTGA, per germline. The CDR3 sequence: CASSPGQGNYGYTF. The CDR3, as DNA: TGTGCCAGCAGCCCGGGACAGGGAAACTATGGCTACACCTTC.

The chain has TRBV5-6 and TRBJ1-3, with TRBD1 as a possible D gene (5 bases). V was trimmed by 0 bases and J by 8 bases, leaving 21 bases between them. The CDR3 contains 17 residues. Germline V gene sequence: CDR1 SGHDT, CDR2 YYEEEE. This CDR3 reads CASSLAFGPGRGHTIYF. The CDR3 coding sequence is TGTGCCAGCAGCTTGGCTTTTGGTCCAGGGCGTGGTCACACCATATATTTT. Looking up the rest from reference TRBV5-6 and TRBJ1-3 gives the full variable domain: DAGVTQSPTHLIKTRGQQVTLRCSPKSGHDTVSWYQQALGQGPQFIFQYYEEEERQRGNFPDRFSGHQFPNYSSELNVNALLLGDSALYLCASSLAFGPGRGHTIYFGEGSWLTVV.

This chain connects TRBV5-1 to TRBJ1-1, with D tentatively TRBD1 (5 bases). The V gene lost 4 bases and the J gene lost 1 base, with 14 bases spanning the gap. The germline CDR1 and CDR2 sequences are SGHRS and YFSETQ. CDR3 size: 15 residues. The CDR3 is CASSPLGGSNTEAFF. Written as DNA, the CDR3 is TGCGCCAGCAGCCCCCTTGGGGGATCGAACACTGAAGCTTTCTTT. Using reference TRBV5-1 and TRBJ1-1 for the parts outside the CDR3, the full variable domain is KAGVTQTPRYLIKTRGQQVTLSCSPISGHRSVSWYQQTPGQGLQFLFEYFSETQRNKGNFPGRFSGRQFSNSRSEMNVSTLELGDSALYLCASSPLGGSNTEAFFGQGTRLTVV.

Here the CDR3 reads CASSFPGRVGGELFF. CDR3 nucleotide sequence: TGTGCCAGCAGTTTCCCAGGGAGGGTTGGCGGGGAGCTGTTTTTT. The chain recombines TRBV28 with TRBJ2-2; 7 bases are a match to TRBD2. This CDR3 spans 15 amino acids. Per the germline V gene, CDR1 is MDHEN and CDR2 is SYDVKM. V lost 3 bases and J lost 7; bases outside the gene matches: 8.

The chain employs TRBV27 and TRBJ2-1; 10 nucleotides agree with TRBD2. Germline assignment: CDR1 MNHEY and CDR2 SMNVEV (reference sequence). The CDR3 spans 16 residues. V lost 5 bases to trimming and J lost 4 bases; unmatched junction nucleotides: 8. CDR3: CASSPLSGGLYNEQFF. Written as DNA, the CDR3 is TGTGCCAGCAGTCCACTTAGCGGGGGGCTTTACAATGAGCAGTTCTTC.

This clone was recorded a few times. V usage is TRBV28 and J usage is TRBJ2-7, with 10 bases identical to TRBD2. The CDR3 has 15 residues. Germline lookup yields CDR1 MDHEN and CDR2 SYDVKM. The ends lost 4 bases at V and 4 bases at J; junction bases unmatched: 7. CDR3 coding DNA: TGTGCCAGCAGTTCCCCAGCGGGAGGGCCATACGAGCAGTACTTC. This codes for CASSSPAGGPYEQYF.

The chain recombines TRBV10-3 with TRBJ2-3; D is ambiguous. The CDR3 totals 14 residues. Between the trimmed V and J ends, which lost 8 bases and 4 bases, there was a span of 16 bases. Germline CDR1 and CDR2: ENHRY and SYGVKD. The CDR3 bases are TGTGCCATCGGTGTGGATGACGACCCAGATACGCAGTATTTT. Its translation is CAIGVDDDPDTQYF.

The chain uses TRBV7-2 and TRBJ2-2; D uncertain. There are 14 residues in the CDR3. V was cut by 1 base and J by 5 bases, with 8 bases left in between. Looked up from germline, CDR1 is SGHTA and CDR2 is FQGNSA. CDR3 DNA sequence: TGTGCCAGCAGCTTAGATGTGTCGACCGGGGAGCTGTTTTTT. Residues: CASSLDVSTGELFF.

This chain uses TRBV11-2 with TRBJ2-1; no firm D call. This CDR3 spans 13 amino acids. Looked up from germline, CDR1 is SGHAT and CDR2 is FQNNGV. Trimming shortened V by 5 bases and J by 5 bases, and 10 bases separated the two germline ends. This CDR3 is CASSRLGHNEQFF. The CDR3 DNA follows: TGTGCCAGCAGCCGCCTTGGGCACAATGAGCAGTTCTTC.

V is TRBV19 and J is TRBJ2-1, with D perhaps matching TRBD2 (5 bases). The ends were cut back, 0 bases at V and 9 bases at J, with 9 bases in the middle. The germline V gene has CDR1 LNHDA and CDR2 SQIVND (reference sequence). The CDR3 sequence is 13 residues long. The CDR3 reads CASSIDSGTEQFF. The CDR3 DNA sequence: TGTGCCAGTAGTATAGACAGCGGTACTGAGCAGTTCTTC.

J is TRBJ2-3 and V is TRBV24-1, with 11 positions matching TRBD2. The germline V gene encodes CDR1 KGHDR and CDR2 SFDVKD. This CDR3 is built from 18 residues. The ends lost 5 bases at V and 2 bases at J; junction bases unmatched: 11. CDR3 region: CATSGQRTSGRDTDTQYF. DNA of the CDR3: TGTGCCACCAGTGGGCAGAGAACTAGCGGGAGAGACACAGATACGCAGTATTTT.

This chain links TRBV7-9 with TRBJ2-7, with D possibly TRBD1 on 5 matching bases. Trimming removed 1 base from V and 6 bases from J, with 7 bases in between. The length of the CDR3 is 12 residues. Germline values: CDR1 SEHNR, CDR2 FQNEAQ (reference sequence). CDR3 bases: TGTGCCAGCAGCTTAGTGGGGCCCGAGCAGTACTTC. Translating it yields CASSLVGPEQYF.

The chain combines TRBV27 with TRBJ2-6; D uncertain. The CDR3 is made up of 13 amino acids. Germline loops: CDR1 MNHEY, CDR2 SMNVEV (reference sequence). V was pared by 5 bases and J by 2 bases, with 4 bases between. The CDR3 is CASSRAGANVLTF. The CDR3 DNA reads as TGTGCCAGCAGTAGGGCTGGGGCCAACGTCCTGACTTTC.

The chain uses TRBV5-1 and TRBJ2-2; D is ambiguous. CDR1 and CDR2 (germline): SGHRS, YFSETQ. V shed 4 bases and J shed 0 bases, with 13 bases lying between them. This CDR3 region has 16 residues. DNA of the CDR3: TGCGCCAGCAGCCCCCAGGTCCCACCGAACACCGGGGAGCTGTTTTTT. Translated, it gives CASSPQVPPNTGELFF.

In regard to this clone: This clone may be a read error of a much larger clone one base away. V and J are TRBV6-6 and TRBJ2-2; possibly TRBD1 or TRBD2 for D (5 bases each). This CDR3 spans 14 amino acids. CDR1 is MNHNY, CDR2 SVGAGI, per germline (reference sequence). CDR3 loop: CAGSTGTHTGELFF. The CDR3 DNA reads TGTGCCGGCAGCACCGGGACCCACACCGGGGAGCTGTTTTTT.

This chain connects TRBV9 to TRBJ2-2; D remains ambiguous. This CDR3 has 14 amino acids. Deletions cut 3 bases from V and 0 bases from J, with 6 bases between. The V gene's germline CDR1 is SGDLS and CDR2 YYNGEE. This chain's CDR3 is CASSAPANTGELFF. The DNA for the CDR3 is TGTGCCAGCAGCGCCCCTGCGAACACCGGGGAGCTGTTTTTT.

J is TRBJ1-6 and V is TRBV1; the table's D call TRBD1 went unverified against the DNA. TRBV1 is noted as a pseudogene. The CDR3 has 16 amino acids. In DNA form, the CDR3 reads TGCACCAGCAGCCAAGCGAACCAGGGTCGGAATTCACCCCTCCACTTT. This sequence encodes CTSSQANQGRNSPLHF.